This TCR beta chain was sequenced for a study of CD8 T cells in ankylosing spondylitis. Study findings and constraints: Certain motif variants had earlier appeared in reactive arthritis synovial fluid and blood. Blood of patients with ankylosing spondylitis appeared to be characterized by a TCR beta motif of 8 or 9 highly homologous variants. Reportedly, significant enrichment of disease-linked clones occurred in matched ankylosing spondylitis synovial fluid. Disease-associated clonotypes exhibited CD8+ identity and were relatively infrequent in peripheral blood.

In the case of this clonotype: Its antigen is as yet unknown.

Libraries for TCR beta were made by quantitative 5'-RACE with molecular barcodes. TCRdb reprocessed the 5' RACE reads via MiXCR and lists one record per CDR3 protein. The sample consists of roughly 670,000 distinct CDR3 sequences, around 20% of them appearing once. V lost 7 bases, J lost 10 bases, and 17 bases stayed unmatched. The CDR3 contains 16 residues. The chain uses TRBV12-3 or TRBV12-4 and TRBJ2-1; 9 nucleotides line up with TRBD2. Sequenced material: blood, either unsorted or a sorted T cell fraction (not recorded which). The clonotype was recovered from a male donor with ankylosing spondylitis. This CDR3 reads CASTQIGAGGPGEQFF. The CDR3 nucleotides read TGTGCCAGCACCCAAATTGGCGCGGGAGGGCCGGGGGAGCAGTTCTTC.